Included here is one T cell receptor (beta chain) sequence, with context. Antigen unknown. The data were obtained in a study of ipilimumab plus nivolumab after autologous stem cell transplantation. Study background: Patients received a median of about five ipilimumab and roughly eight nivolumab doses.

TCRdb keeps only in-frame clones here, not all; method: immunoSEQ multiplex PCR. Altogether some 17,000 clones are present, approximately 71% being singletons, with the ten largest covering less than 25%. Starting 14 to 28 days after autologous transplant, ipilimumab 1 mg/kg was given. Study findings and constraints: Authors suggest TCR repertoire, Treg phenotype and gut microbiota support further study.

The germline gives CDR1 SGHRS, CDR2 YFSETQ. The CDR3 covers 14 residues. V was shortened by 0 bases and J by 0 bases, with 3 bases between the two germline ends. The origin of this receptor is a male donor with diffuse large B-cell lymphoma. The sequencing used PBMCs, collected in a trial of ipilimumab plus nivolumab as post-transplant consolidation. The chain uses TRBV5-1 and TRBJ1-4; the D is unclear. This CDR3 is CASSLGATNEKLFF. CDR3 DNA sequence: TGCGCCAGCAGCTTGGGGGCAACTAATGAAAAACTGTTTTTT.